Below are 7 T cell receptor beta chains sequenced from a single sample in a study of cytomegalovirus exposure and HLA in healthy donors. In the PCR, 60 Vbeta and 13 Jbeta primers were used. Libraries were prepared by immunoSEQ multiplex PCR; TCRdb keeps only in-frame clonotypes and omits some of them. Of about 120,000 clones listed, approximately 80% are singletons. The sequencing sample was made of PBMCs. The receptors come from a man between 18 and 35 years old in good health and CMV-seropositive.

The genes are TRBV19 and TRBJ2-7; 8 nucleotides match TRBD1. Unmatched junction bases numbered 10, after V lost 3 bases and J lost 6 bases. This CDR3 region has 15 residues. Looked up from germline, CDR1 is LNHDA and CDR2 is SQIVND (reference sequence). The CDR3 coding sequence is TGTGCCAGTAGTATCAATGGCAGGGGGCGCGCCGAGCAGTACTTC. This translates into CASSINGRGRAEQYF.

A note on this clone: A read error may account for a junction end that differs from germline. The CDR3 loop is CASSLAGTCVF. CDR3 sequence (DNA): TGTGCCAGCAGCTTGGCCGGGACATGTGTCTTC. The rearrangement links TRBV5-6 to TRBJ2-7, with TRBD1 as a possible D gene (6 bases). This CDR3 is 11 amino acids long. The germline V gene has CDR1 SGHDT and CDR2 YYEEEE. Complete variable domain (other parts from reference TRBV5-6 and TRBJ2-7): DAGVTQSPTHLIKTRGQQVTLRCSPKSGHDTVSWYQQALGQGPQFIFQYYEEEERQRGNFPDRFSGHQFPNYSSELNVNALLLGDSALYLCASSLAGTCVFGPGTRLTVT.

The chain combines TRBV25-1 with TRBJ1-1; 7 positions match TRBD1. With V trimmed by 6 bases and J by 1 base, 2 bases remained unmatched. Germline V gives CDR1 MGHDK, CDR2 SYGVNS. The CDR3 has 13 amino acids. CDR3 nucleotide sequence: TGTGCCAGCAGGGGACAGTGGAACACTGAAGCTTTCTTT. Translating gives CASRGQWNTEAFF.

The sample holds a few counts of this clone. The V gene is TRBV30, the J gene TRBJ2-3; TRBD2 agrees at 8 bases. The CDR3 runs 11 residues. After removal of 8 bases from V and 4 bases from J, the junction contained 2 bases not matched to a gene. Germline V gives CDR1 GTSNPN, CDR2 SVGIG (reference sequence). The CDR3 DNA is TGTGCCCTACTAGCGGCAGATACGCAGTATTTT. Its protein product is CALLAADTQYF.

V gene TRBV18 combines with J gene TRBJ1-1, with 9 nucleotides matching TRBD1. The CDR3 has 14 amino acids. The J segment lost 6 bases and the V segment lost 5 bases, leaving 7 bases of the junction unmatched. In germline, CDR1 is KGHSH, CDR2 LQKENI. This CDR3 reads CASSSIDRGAEAFF. DNA for the CDR3: TGTGCCAGCTCATCGATCGACAGGGGGGCTGAAGCTTTCTTT.

The chain combines TRBV18 with TRBJ2-7; D call uncertain. This CDR3 is built from 18 residues. Trimming removed 2 bases at V and 7 bases at J, with 27 bases between. CDR1 KGHSH and CDR2 LQKENI come from the germline V gene. The CDR3 bases are TGTGCCAGCTCACCATTCAGTCCATTCGAGAAGTACTATTCAGAGCAGTACTTC. Its protein is CASSPFSPFEKYYSEQYF.

The chain links TRBV19 to TRBJ1-5; tentatively, D is TRBD1 (6 bases). Looked up from germline, CDR1 is LNHDA and CDR2 is SQIVND (reference sequence). The V end was cut by 5 bases, the J end by 2 bases, with 13 bases between. The CDR3 runs 15 residues. Written as DNA, the CDR3 is TGTGCCAGTAGTGGGCAGGGGCAAGGCAATCAGCCCCAGCATTTT. It codes for CASSGQGQGNQPQHF.